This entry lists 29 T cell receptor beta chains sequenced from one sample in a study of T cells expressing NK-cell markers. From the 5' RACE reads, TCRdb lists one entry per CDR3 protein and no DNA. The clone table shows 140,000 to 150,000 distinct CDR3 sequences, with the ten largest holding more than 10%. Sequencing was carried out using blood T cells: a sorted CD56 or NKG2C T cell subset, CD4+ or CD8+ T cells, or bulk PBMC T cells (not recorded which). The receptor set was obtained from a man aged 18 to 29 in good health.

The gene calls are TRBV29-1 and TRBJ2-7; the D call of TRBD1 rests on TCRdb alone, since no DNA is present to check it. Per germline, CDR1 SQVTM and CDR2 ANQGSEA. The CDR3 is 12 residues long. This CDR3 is CSALRGSYEQYF.

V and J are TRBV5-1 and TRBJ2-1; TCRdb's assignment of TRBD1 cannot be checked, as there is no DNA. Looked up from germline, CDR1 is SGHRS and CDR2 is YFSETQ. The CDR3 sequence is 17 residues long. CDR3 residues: CASSLKVGGGIYNEQFF.

The chain's CDR3 is CASSQEGGLARSDTQYF. This chain joins TRBV4-3 and TRBJ2-3; without DNA, the TCRdb call of TRBD2 cannot be checked. The CDR3 contains 17 residues. Germline values: CDR1 LGHNA, CDR2 YSLEER.

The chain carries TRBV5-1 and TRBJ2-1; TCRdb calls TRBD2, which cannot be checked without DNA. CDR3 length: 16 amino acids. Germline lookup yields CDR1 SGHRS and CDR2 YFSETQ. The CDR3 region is CASTIAGSLTYNEQFF.

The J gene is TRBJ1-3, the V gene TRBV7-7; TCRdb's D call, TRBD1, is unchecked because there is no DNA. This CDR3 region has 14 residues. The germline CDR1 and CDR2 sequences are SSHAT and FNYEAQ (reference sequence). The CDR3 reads CASSPDISGNTIYF.

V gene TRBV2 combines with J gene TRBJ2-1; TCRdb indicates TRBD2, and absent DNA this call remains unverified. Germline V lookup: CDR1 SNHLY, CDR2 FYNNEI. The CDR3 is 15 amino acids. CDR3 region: CASRPGLAGNHEQFF.

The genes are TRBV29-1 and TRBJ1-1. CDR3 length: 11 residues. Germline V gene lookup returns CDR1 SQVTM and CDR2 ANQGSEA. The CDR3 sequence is CSGKAGPEAFF.

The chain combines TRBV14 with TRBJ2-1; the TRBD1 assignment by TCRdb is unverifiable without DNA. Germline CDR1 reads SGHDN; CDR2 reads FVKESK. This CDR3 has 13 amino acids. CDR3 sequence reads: CASSQIPGSEQFF.

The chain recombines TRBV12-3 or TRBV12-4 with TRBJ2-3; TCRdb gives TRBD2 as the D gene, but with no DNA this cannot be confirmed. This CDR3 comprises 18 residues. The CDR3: CASSSMTLAGGLTDTQYF.

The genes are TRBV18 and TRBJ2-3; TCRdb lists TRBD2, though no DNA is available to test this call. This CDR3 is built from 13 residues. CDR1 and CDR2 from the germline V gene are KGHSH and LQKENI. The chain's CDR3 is CASSTGEDDTQYF. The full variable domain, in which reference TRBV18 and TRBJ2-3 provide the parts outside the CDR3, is NAGVMQNPRHLVRRRGQEARLRCSPMKGHSHVYWYRQLPEEGLKFMVYLQKENIIDESGMPKERFSAEFPKEGPSILRIQQVVRGDSAAYFCASSTGEDDTQYFGPGTRLTVL.

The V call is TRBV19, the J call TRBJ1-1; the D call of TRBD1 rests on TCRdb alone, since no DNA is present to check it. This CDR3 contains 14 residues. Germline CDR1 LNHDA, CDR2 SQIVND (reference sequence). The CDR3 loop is CASSQGDRNTEAFF.

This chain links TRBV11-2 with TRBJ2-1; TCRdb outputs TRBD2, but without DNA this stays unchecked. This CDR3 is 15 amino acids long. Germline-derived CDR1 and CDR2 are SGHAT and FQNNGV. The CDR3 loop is CASSLGPAGSNEQFF.

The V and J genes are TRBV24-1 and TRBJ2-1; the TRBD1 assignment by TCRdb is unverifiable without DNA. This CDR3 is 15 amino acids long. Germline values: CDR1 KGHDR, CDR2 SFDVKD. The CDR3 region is CATSDYGKGTNEQFF.

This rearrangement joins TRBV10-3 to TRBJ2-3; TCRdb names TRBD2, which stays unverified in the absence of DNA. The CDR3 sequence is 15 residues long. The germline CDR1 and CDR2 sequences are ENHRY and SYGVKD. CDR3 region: CAISESLAEADTQYF.

CDR3 residues: CASSPRKGSGNTIYF. The genes are TRBV7-6 and TRBJ1-3; TCRdb's D call of TRBD1 is untestable without DNA. Germline V gene sequence: CDR1 SGHVS, CDR2 FNYEAQ. This CDR3 is 15 amino acids long.

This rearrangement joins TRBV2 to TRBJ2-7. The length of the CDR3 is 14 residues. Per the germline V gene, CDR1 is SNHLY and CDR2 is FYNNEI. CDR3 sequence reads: CASSDAGGTYEQYF.

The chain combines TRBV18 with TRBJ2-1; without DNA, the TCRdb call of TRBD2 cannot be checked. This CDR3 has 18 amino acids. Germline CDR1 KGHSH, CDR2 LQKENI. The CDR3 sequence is CASSPRGFLAGGANEQFF.

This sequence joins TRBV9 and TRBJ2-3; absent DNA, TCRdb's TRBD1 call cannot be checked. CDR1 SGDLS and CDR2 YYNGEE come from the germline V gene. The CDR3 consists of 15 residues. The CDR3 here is CASSEEDRGPDTQYF.

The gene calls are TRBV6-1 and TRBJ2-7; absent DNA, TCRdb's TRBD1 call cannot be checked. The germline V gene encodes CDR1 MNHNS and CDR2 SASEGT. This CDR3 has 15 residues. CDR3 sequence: CASSLGQASIYEQYF.

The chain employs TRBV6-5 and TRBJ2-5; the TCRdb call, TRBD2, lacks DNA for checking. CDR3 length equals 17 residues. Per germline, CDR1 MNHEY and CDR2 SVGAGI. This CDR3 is CASSYSLTSGNQETQYF.

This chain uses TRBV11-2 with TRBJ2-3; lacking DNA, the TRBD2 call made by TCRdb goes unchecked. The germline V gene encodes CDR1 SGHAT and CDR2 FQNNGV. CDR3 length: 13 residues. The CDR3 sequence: CASSWGGGDTQYF.

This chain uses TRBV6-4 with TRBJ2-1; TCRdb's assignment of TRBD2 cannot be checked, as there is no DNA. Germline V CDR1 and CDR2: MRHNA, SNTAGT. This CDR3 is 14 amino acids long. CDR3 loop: CASSELAALNEQFF.

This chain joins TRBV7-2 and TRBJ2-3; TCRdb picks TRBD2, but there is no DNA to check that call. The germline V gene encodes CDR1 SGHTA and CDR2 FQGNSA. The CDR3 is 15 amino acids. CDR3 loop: CASSLAPSVGDTQYF.

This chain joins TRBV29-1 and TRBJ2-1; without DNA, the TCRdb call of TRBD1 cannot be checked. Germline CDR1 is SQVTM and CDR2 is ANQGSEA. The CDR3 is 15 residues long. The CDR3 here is CSVELRQNTYNEQFF.

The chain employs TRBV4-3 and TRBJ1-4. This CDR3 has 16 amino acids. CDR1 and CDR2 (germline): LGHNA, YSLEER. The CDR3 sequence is CASSQDRAGLPEKLFF.

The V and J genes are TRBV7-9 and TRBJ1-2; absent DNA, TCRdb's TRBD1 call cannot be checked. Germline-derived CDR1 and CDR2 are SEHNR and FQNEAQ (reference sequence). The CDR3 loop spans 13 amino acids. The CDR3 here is CASSPTGYYGYTF.

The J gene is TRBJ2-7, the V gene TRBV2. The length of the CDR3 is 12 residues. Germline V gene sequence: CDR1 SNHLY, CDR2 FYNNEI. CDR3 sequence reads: CATLVGFDEQYF.

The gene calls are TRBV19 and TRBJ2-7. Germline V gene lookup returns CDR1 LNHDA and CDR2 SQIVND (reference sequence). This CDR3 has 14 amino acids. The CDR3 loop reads CASSLGGRPYEQYF.

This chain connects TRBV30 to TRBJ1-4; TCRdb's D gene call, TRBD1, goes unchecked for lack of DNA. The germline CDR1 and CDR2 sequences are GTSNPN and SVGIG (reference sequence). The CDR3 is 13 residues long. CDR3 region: CAWTAGANEKLFF.